There are many counts of the clone carrying this T cell receptor beta chain. Its target is unknown. This sample stems from a study of T cells in Graves' hyperthyroidism and ophthalmopathy. Findings and limits, study-wide: By a 13 V-J model, ophthalmopathy was set apart from stable hyperthyroidism.

RNA transcripts provided the source from which TCR beta CDR3 regions were amplified. The HTBI primer set was used in a first-round RT-PCR of the TCR CDR3. TCRdb re-analysed the multiplex PCR reads in MiXCR, keeping a single row per CDR3 protein. The table shows fewer than 350,000 distinct CDR3 sequences, with 15% to 20% occurring only once. CDR3 length: 14 amino acids. From germline, CDR1 is LGHDT and CDR2 YNNKEL (reference sequence). The V end was cut by 2 bases, the J end by 3 bases, with 10 bases between. A patient was excluded if there was uncontrolled infection, other autoimmune disease, pregnancy or lactation.

The rearrangement links TRBV3-1 to TRBJ1-1; D might be TRBD1 (6 bases). This receptor was identified in a woman between 50 and 59 years old with Graves' hyperthyroidism. Source material: blood. CDR3 residues: CASSQRDKDTEAFF. The CDR3 coding sequence is TGTGCCAGCAGCCAACGGGACAAAGACACTGAAGCTTTCTTT.